The TCR beta chain under discussion was sequenced for a study of cytomegalovirus exposure and HLA in healthy donors (dated by TCRdb to about 2017). Context from the whole study: In an earlier analysis of approximately 640 of the donors, 250 to 300 Gb of sequence data and approximately 120 million unique TCR beta sequences from 180 million or so T cells were reported. Roughly 300 gigabases of sequencing data and approximately 92 million unique TCR sequences made up an early release that covered about 640 HLA-typed donors. Of the roughly 390 genotyped donors, 65% to 90% fell in the genetic ancestry cluster associated with self-reported Caucasian donors. The study aimed to test whether cataloging public T cell receptors could reveal signatures of past pathogen exposure. The study profiled the T cell repertoires of more than 500 subjects by immunosequencing and related them to cytomegalovirus serostatus. A separate validation cohort of 100 to 150 different subjects was used in addition to the roughly 670-subject first cohort. To predict cytomegalovirus infection status, the study combined high-throughput TCR immunosequencing, statistical association of individual TCRs with disease status, and machine learning. In a later analysis, previously published TCR beta repertoires from several hundred donors were re-analyzed and high-resolution HLA genotyping was added so that TCR occurrence patterns could be studied. Rather than drawing on any new phenotypic data, the later analysis identified candidate immune exposures from TCR beta sequences and the way those sequences occurred across donors. An earlier analysis of nearly 600 of the donors applied high-throughput TCR beta sequencing to assess whether each TCR beta V gene segment acted as functional or pseudogenic. Donor age, sex, ethnicity and CMV serostatus were collected together with the repertoire data. Genome-wide SNP genotypes for about 55% of the roughly 670 donors were used in a later genetic analysis, which treated that subset as a discovery cohort. All discovery cohort repertoires had been generated using a single sequencing platform. Both class I and class II loci were covered by HLA typing, at four-digit resolution. The number of typed donors differed by locus: about 620-630 for A, B, C, DRB1 and DQB1; 522 for DQA1; some 590 for DPA1; and approximately 450 for DPB1. Four or five DR-DQ haplotypes were handled as single units for association and clustering because linkage in the cohort was strong. On average, around 240,000 unique TCR beta nucleotide sequences were sequenced per donor among some 420 genotyped donors of the cohort, with around 19% of those sequences being non-productive. The research as a whole found: In a later analysis, several top co-occurrence clusters were reported to appear linked to parvovirus B19, influenza, CMV and Epstein-Barr virus. Most TCR sequences were seen in very few donors, while some public TCRs were found in many individuals. In a later analysis, HLA-associated TCR beta chains showed more clonal expansion and lower generation probabilities than non-associated chains that were equally common. Because counts were too low, roughly 17 rarely observed V segments, including chromosome 9 orphons, were left out of the earlier analysis of a few hundred of the donors. A further reported finding was that TCR beta sequences accurately predicted the HLA-A and HLA-B alleles for most subjects in the first cohort. Roughly uniform sequencing depth across donors was assumed in presence/absence analyses, although this assumption may not hold. CMV serostatus was the only immune exposure information available for the cohort. Linkage disequilibrium might explain the correlated functional status among segregating V segments, but an unknown experimental factor could not be ruled out. Because some donors lacked HLA typing at each locus, the association tests relied only on the typed subset. A later analysis associated 17,000 or so TCR beta sequences with specific HLA alleles at a false discovery rate of 0.05. Broadly in line with IMGT annotations, most TCR beta V segments showed up in productive rearrangements about 87% or about 30% of the time in an earlier analysis of several hundred of the donors. A later analysis found that TCR association rates varied across HLA loci, with DRB1 alleles showing the most associated TCRs and HLA-C alleles the fewest. This cohort had only TCR beta chains sequenced, and the lack of alpha or paired-chain data limited which features could be detected. Cytomegalovirus status was reported to be diagnosed by the classifier with high specificity and sensitivity in both the original and validation cohorts. The study gave a list of around 170 TCR beta chains associated with cytomegalovirus. When HLA alleles, especially DR and DQ, strongly co-occurred, TCR associations were difficult to assign to individual alleles. Because the 87-base-pair reads could not distinguish some IMGT-functional V segments, including TRBV6-2 and TRBV6-3, those segments were excluded. A later genetic analysis associated a missense DCLRE1C variant with V-gene and J-gene trimming of TCR beta chains, and an independent cohort replicated the association. The authors suggested that the approach could potentially be extended to other disease states and immunological phenotypes. A group of highly shared sequence variants was considered likely to be a technical artifact of the sequencing pipeline. In a later genetic analysis, fewer N-insertions in productive TCRs were reported among donors in an Asian-associated ancestry cluster than the roughly 710-donor mean. A later analysis found that most CMV-associated TCR beta chains appeared HLA-restricted, with HLA associations seemingly driven largely by CMV exposure. In vitro tests confirmed that three of the cytomegalovirus-associated TCR beta chains recognize cytomegalovirus antigens.

The cohort was made up of 666 healthy bone marrow donors. At the time of sampling, every cohort member was nominally healthy, though immune exposures that went unrecorded were likely present. The donor was CMV seropositive and was included in the group of 250 to 350 seropositive cohort members. A peripheral blood sample was provided by each donor, and peripheral blood mononuclear cells were used for TCR beta sequencing. Genomic DNA extraction from the blood cell samples was performed with the Qiagen DNeasy Blood Extraction Kit. For CDR1 and CDR2, the germline V gene lists LGHNA and YSLEER. Including the terminal cysteine and phenylalanine, the CDR3 comprises 15 residues. Left in the record is the CDR3 DNA by itself, 45 bases read in frame from the first base. Here V drops 2 bases and J drops 3 bases, and the junction holds 6 bases not matched to any gene. Receptor libraries were prepared by the immunoSEQ multiplex PCR assay. For the multiplex PCR, a mixture combining 60 forward primers for TCR Vbeta segments and 13 reverse primers for TCR Jbeta segments was used. A multiplex PCR assay on genomic DNA amplified the CDR3 region of rearranged TCR beta genes. The Illumina HiSeq System was used to sequence the amplified TCR beta libraries as 87-base-pair reads. The paper's data handling went like this. In a later analysis, 80 million or so unique TCR beta chains were counted across the approximately 620 repertoires, and roughly 11 million of these chains were shared by at least two donors. A nearest-neighbor algorithm error-corrected the raw reads and collapsed the reads into unique sequences, merging closely related sequences to remove PCR and sequencing errors. V, D and J gene segments were assigned by aligning CDR3 sequences to IMGT reference sequences. For a sequence to be retained, a match of at least six nucleotides was required to both a V gene segment and a J gene segment. Rearrangements were classified as productive when the CDR3 lacked stop codons and remained in frame with V and J, and all other rearrangements were classified as non-productive. CDR3 was defined by IMGT convention, running from the second conserved V-encoded cysteine to the conserved J-encoded phenylalanine. In an earlier analysis of around 640 of the donors, sequences lacking an unambiguous match to a single V gene segment were excluded. In an earlier analysis of 500 to 750 of the donors, V segments were called functional above 56.7% productive rearrangements and were called segregating when the between-donor standard deviation exceeded 5%. To diagnose cytomegalovirus status from the catalog of TCR beta chain sequences, a statistical classification framework was built. A later analysis assigned V and J genes by comparing TCR nucleotide sequences with IMGT/GENE-DB human TR gene sequences. The TCRdist pipeline was used in a later analysis to assign CDR3 sequences and most-parsimonious VDJ recombination scenarios. In a later analysis, every TCR beta chain was defined by the combination of its CDR3 amino acid sequence and its V-gene family, and reads without a unique V-gene family were dropped. In a later analysis, several hundred highly shared, low-generation-probability nucleotide sequences were removed to address suspected cross-contamination and a sequencing artifact. In a later analysis, a clonal expansion index for each public chain was calculated from normalized within-repertoire ranks of inferred template counts. In a later analysis, generation probabilities were computed with a VDJ recombination model fitted to out-of-frame rearrangements, and the resulting probabilities were checked against IGoR. In a later analysis, hypergeometric tests were used to score TCR-TCR, TCR-HLA and TCR-CMV co-occurrence, with a repertoire-size bias correction applied to TCR pairs. In a later analysis, false discovery rates were estimated by permuting HLA or CMV assignments 20 times. In a later analysis, co-occurring TCRs were grouped with DBSCAN, and TCRdist sequence similarity was added when clustering was performed within HLA-allele-positive subsets. Repertoires with fewer than 30,000 or more than 120,000 public chains, plus five repertoires with anomalous nucleotide sharing, were excluded from co-occurrence clustering. This immuneACCESS table, as held by TCRdb, lists in-frame sequences with V and J called but not all clones. Of the missing ones, under half trace to an unresolved V gene in checked studies; the others have no known cause. The D gene and trimming were derived from the DNA, and the V and J assignments and clone size from that table. The table for this sample lists under 60,000 clones; 77% of them were counted only once. About 3.3% of the sample goes to the ten largest clones.

Note on this clone: The antigen this receptor binds is unknown. The input lacks base qualities; no much larger clone sits a single base away.

Material: PBMCs. The chain joins TRBV4-3 to TRBJ2-7; 8 of the junction bases match TRBD1. The sequence came from a woman in her thirties or forties in good health and CMV-seropositive. The sequenced DNA is TGCGCCAGCAGCCAATTAACAGGGGGGTACTACGAGCAGTACTTC. Translated, it gives CASSQLTGGYYEQYF.